Sequencing of this T cell receptor beta chain was carried out in a study of T cell repertoires in cytomegalovirus infection. A word on this clonotype: What it binds is unknown.

Each CDR3 protein gets one entry after TCRdb re-called the reads with MiXCR. The profile shows some 800,000 distinct CDR3 sequences, about 28% of them singletons. The input for sequencing was cultured CD8+ T cells from PBMCs, taken from culture after CMV antigen stimulation. The clonotype originates from a human donor in good health (CMV status not recorded). Some clones in this sample may be carry-over from other donors' samples.

The DNA of the CDR3 is TGTGCCAGCAGCGTTAAGGGGGCGGAAAGCTATGGCTACACCTTC. Translating gives CASSVKGAESYGYTF. The chain employs TRBV7-6 and TRBJ1-2; TRBD1 matches at 7 bases. This CDR3 spans 15 amino acids. CDR1 and CDR2 (germline): SGHVS, FNYEAQ. V shed 5 bases and J 4 bases; nucleotides not matched to a gene: 10.